This record looks at one T cell receptor (beta chain) sequence and its context. Its cognate antigen is unknown. Only in-frame clones appear in the TCRdb table, and some are missing; sequencing was by immunoSEQ multiplex PCR. This repertoire shows 35,000 to 40,000 clones, more than 35% found once; its top ten account for 16%. The germline V gene has CDR1 MDHEN and CDR2 SYDVKM. This CDR3 is 15 amino acids long. V was trimmed by 5 bases and J by 8 bases, leaving 22 bases between them. This sample's time point: after neoadjuvant nivolumab, at surgical resection. The data are from a study of neoadjuvant anti-PD-1 for oral cavity cancer. About the research overall: Around day 43, patients without progression received a fourth nivolumab dose before surgery. Study-level points and caveats: Greater tumor shrinkage accompanied bigger post-treatment sizes of preexisting clones. TCR analyses covered only three patients per response group.

The source was tumor tissue, collected after nivolumab (anti-PD-1) treatment. The J gene is TRBJ2-7, the V gene TRBV28; D may match TRBD1 or TRBD2 (5 bases each). The TCR was taken from a person between 40 and 85 years old with oral cavity squamous cell carcinoma. The CDR3 reads CASSNIRDGPVKQYF. The CDR3 nucleotides read TGTGCCAGCAGTAATATCCGGGACGGGCCTGTGAAGCAGTACTTC.